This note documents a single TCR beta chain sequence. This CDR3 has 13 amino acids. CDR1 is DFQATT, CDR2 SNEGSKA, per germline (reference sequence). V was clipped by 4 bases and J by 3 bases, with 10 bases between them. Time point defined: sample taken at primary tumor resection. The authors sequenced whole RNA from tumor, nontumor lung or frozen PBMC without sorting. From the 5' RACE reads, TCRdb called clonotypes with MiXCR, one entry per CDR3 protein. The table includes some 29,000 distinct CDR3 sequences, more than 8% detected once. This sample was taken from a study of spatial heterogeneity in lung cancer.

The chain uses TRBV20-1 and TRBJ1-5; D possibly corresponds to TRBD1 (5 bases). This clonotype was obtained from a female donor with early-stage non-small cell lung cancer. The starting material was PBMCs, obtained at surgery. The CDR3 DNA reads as TGCAGTGCTACAGGGTCCTACAATCAGCCCCAGCATTTT. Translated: CSATGSYNQPQHF.